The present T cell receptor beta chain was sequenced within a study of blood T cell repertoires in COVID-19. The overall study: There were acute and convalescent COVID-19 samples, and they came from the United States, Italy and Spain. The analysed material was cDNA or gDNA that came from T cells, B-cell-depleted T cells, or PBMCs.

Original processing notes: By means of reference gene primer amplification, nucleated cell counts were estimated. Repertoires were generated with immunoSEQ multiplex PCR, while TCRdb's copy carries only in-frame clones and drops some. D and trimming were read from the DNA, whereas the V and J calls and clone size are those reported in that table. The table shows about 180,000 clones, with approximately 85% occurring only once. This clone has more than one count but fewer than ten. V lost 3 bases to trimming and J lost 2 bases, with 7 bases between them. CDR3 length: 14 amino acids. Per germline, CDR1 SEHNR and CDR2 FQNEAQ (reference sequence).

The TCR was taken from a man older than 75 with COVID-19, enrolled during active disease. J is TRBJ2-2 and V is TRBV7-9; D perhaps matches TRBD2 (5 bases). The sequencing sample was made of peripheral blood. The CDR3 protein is CASSFGVNTGELFF. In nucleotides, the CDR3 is TGTGCCAGCAGCTTCGGGGTCAACACCGGGGAGCTGTTTTTT.